The sequence of this T cell receptor (beta chain) was determined in a study of early T cells in non-severe SARS-CoV-2 infection. Across the study: Bulk RNA taken from unsorted whole blood was sequenced, leaving chains unpaired.

Unique molecular identifiers were attached to individual cDNA molecules. MiXCR, applied by TCRdb to the 5' RACE reads, yields one record per CDR3 protein. Here the sample spans some 40,000 distinct CDR3 sequences, roughly 5% being singletons. This clonotype was counted ten times or more. Its target is unknown. Findings and limits, study-wide: Missing private and CD4 specificities, VDJdb matching favored anti-spike CD8 responses.

The ends lost 6 bases at V and 3 bases at J; junction bases unmatched: 6. The CDR3 is made up of 15 amino acids. The TCR originated in an adult who was a healthcare worker with PCR-confirmed SARS-CoV-2 infection or an uninfected control (not recorded which). The chain recombines TRBV12-3 or TRBV12-4 with TRBJ2-1, with TRBD1 matching over 9 bases. The sample here was whole blood, taken at baseline. The CDR3 sequence is CASSRPGQGYNEQFF. In nucleotides, the CDR3 is TGTGCCAGCAGCAGACCGGGACAGGGCTACAATGAGCAGTTCTTC.